A selection of T cell receptor beta chains follows, all from one sample in a study of beta chain features in type 1 diabetes. Sequenced by immunoSEQ multiplex PCR; TCRdb stores in-frame clones only, minus some. Here the sample spans under 950,000 clones, roughly 15% being singletons. Material: naive CD4+ T cells from blood. The receptors derive from a woman in her late teens or twenties in good health. The CDR3 runs from the conserved cysteine through the conserved F or W. Fields, in order: CDR3 protein, CDR3 DNA, clone size, V gene, D gene, J gene. D genes are given only for firm matches. Clone size is not always given. Where it is, it says once, few, many or a class for expanded clones.

CDR3: CASSQDSRGLPYEQYF
DNA: TGTGCCAGCAGCCAAGATAGTAGGGGCCTACCTTACGAGCAGTACTTC
size: NA
V: TRBV14
D: NA
J: TRBJ2-7

CDR3: CASSLDRVGELFF
DNA: TGTGCCAGCAGCTTAGATAGAGTAGGGGAGCTGTTTTTT
size: once
V: TRBV11-2
D: NA
J: TRBJ2-2

CDR3: CASSPGASQETQYF
DNA: TGTGCCAGCTCCCCTGGCGCGTCACAAGAGACCCAGTACTTC
size: NA
V: TRBV18
D: NA
J: TRBJ2-5

CDR3: CASSGTGGYTGELFF
DNA: TGTGCCAGCAGCGGCACAGGGGGATACACCGGGGAGCTGTTTTTT
size: NA
V: TRBV5-6
D: TRBD1
J: TRBJ2-2

CDR3: CSATQGEKAFF
DNA: TGCAGTGCGACACAGGGGGAAAAAGCTTTCTTT
size: NA
V: TRBV20-1
D: TRBD1
J: TRBJ1-1

CDR3: CASRRQTGELFF
DNA: TGTGCCAGCAGGAGACAGACCGGGGAGCTGTTTTTT
size: NA
V: TRBV2
D: NA
J: TRBJ2-2

CDR3: CASSYRWDRQETQYF
DNA: TGTGCCAGCAGCTACCGGTGGGACAGGCAAGAGACCCAGTACTTC
size: few
V: TRBV9
D: TRBD1
J: TRBJ2-5

CDR3: CASIRTQGGNTEAFF
DNA: TGTGCCAGCATCAGAACCCAGGGGGGGAACACTGAAGCTTTCTTT
size: NA
V: TRBV7-8
D: TRBD1
J: TRBJ1-1

CDR3: CASSTELGELFF
DNA: TGTGCCAGCAGCACCGAATTGGGGGAGCTGTTTTTT
size: NA
V: TRBV9
D: NA
J: TRBJ2-2

CDR3: CASSPFLAHEKVYEQYF
DNA: TGTGCCAGCAGCCCATTTCTAGCCCACGAGAAGGTCTACGAGCAGTACTTC
size: NA
V: TRBV7-2
D: NA
J: TRBJ2-7

CDR3: CASSAVTVSHNEQFF
DNA: TGTGCCAGCAGCGCAGTGACGGTCAGCCACAATGAGCAGTTCTTC
size: once
V: TRBV9
D: NA
J: TRBJ2-1

CDR3: CATSRDMVLGPNEQFF
DNA: TGTGCCACCAGCAGAGATATGGTTCTTGGGCCCAATGAGCAGTTCTTC
size: NA
V: TRBV15
D: NA
J: TRBJ2-1

CDR3: CASSVPGVPAFF
DNA: TGTGCCAGCAGTGTCCCAGGGGTGCCAGCTTTCTTT
size: few
V: TRBV28
D: NA
J: TRBJ1-1

CDR3: CASSSQGEAFF
DNA: TGTGCCAGCAGTTCTCAGGGTGAAGCTTTCTTT
size: NA
V: TRBV27
D: NA
J: TRBJ1-1

CDR3: CSAVGVANEQYF
DNA: TGCAGCGCGGTCGGGGTCGCCAACGAGCAGTACTTC
size: few
V: TRBV29-1
D: NA
J: TRBJ2-7

CDR3: CASSVGSGANVLTF
DNA: TGTGCCAGCAGCGTAGGGTCTGGGGCCAACGTCCTGACTTTC
size: NA
V: TRBV7-9
D: NA
J: TRBJ2-6

CDR3: CASSSPGTGLEAFF
DNA: TGTGCCAGCAGTAGTCCCGGGACAGGGCTAGAAGCTTTCTTT
size: few
V: TRBV28
D: TRBD1
J: TRBJ1-1

CDR3: CASSPGLAGAVETQYF
DNA: TGTGCCAGCAGCCCGGGACTAGCGGGAGCTGTTGAGACCCAGTACTTC
size: NA
V: TRBV5-4
D: TRBD2
J: TRBJ2-5

CDR3: CASSFGLTNYGYTF
DNA: TGTGCCAGCAGCTTTGGACTGACGAACTATGGCTACACCTTC
size: NA
V: TRBV7-2
D: NA
J: TRBJ1-2

CDR3: CASSGGTGANVLTF
DNA: TGTGCCAGCAGTGGGGGGACTGGGGCCAACGTCCTGACTTTC
size: few
V: TRBV2
D: NA
J: TRBJ2-6

CDR3: CASSPGLAGGGTDTQYF
DNA: TGTGCCAGCAGCCCAGGGCTAGCGGGAGGGGGCACAGATACGCAGTATTTT
size: few
V: TRBV27
D: TRBD2
J: TRBJ2-3

CDR3: CASSLVGSGGTPYEQFF
DNA: TGTGCCAGCAGCTTAGTGGGTTCGGGCGGGACACCTTATGAGCAGTTCTTC
size: few
V: TRBV7-2
D: NA
J: TRBJ2-1

CDR3: CASSDRDSTQYF
DNA: TGTGCCAGCAGCGACCGGGACTCTACGCAGTATTTT
size: few
V: TRBV9
D: NA
J: TRBJ2-3